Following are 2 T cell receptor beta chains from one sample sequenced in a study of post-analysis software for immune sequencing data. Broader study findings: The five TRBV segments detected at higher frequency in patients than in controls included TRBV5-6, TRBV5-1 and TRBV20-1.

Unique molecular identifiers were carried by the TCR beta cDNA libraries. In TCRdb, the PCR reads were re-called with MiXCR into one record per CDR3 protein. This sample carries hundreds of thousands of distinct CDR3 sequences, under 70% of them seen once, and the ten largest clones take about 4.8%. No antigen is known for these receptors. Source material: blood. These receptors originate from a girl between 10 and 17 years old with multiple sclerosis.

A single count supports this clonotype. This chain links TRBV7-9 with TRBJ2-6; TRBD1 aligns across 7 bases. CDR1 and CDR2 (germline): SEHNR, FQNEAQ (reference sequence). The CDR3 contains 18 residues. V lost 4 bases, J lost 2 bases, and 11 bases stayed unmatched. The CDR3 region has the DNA TGTGCCAGCAGCTCCCGACAGGGTCTTCGGGCTGGGGCCAACGTCCTGACTTTC. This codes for CASSSRQGLRAGANVLTF. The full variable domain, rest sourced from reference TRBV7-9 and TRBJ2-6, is DTGVSQNPRHKITKRGQNVTFRCDPISEHNRLYWYRQTLGQGPEFLTYFQNEAQLEKSRLLSDRFSAERPKGSFSTLEIQRTEQGDSAMYLCASSSRQGLRAGANVLTFGAGSRLTVL.

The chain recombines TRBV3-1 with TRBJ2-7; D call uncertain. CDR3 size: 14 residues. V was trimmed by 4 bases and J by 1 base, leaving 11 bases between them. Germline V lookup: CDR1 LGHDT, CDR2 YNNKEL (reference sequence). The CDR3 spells CASSPQLPSYEQYF. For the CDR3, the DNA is TGTGCCAGCAGCCCCCAACTGCCATCCTACGAGCAGTACTTC.